The rows below give T cell receptor beta chains drawn from one sample of a study of patients and donors after allogeneic stem cell transplantation. Using its own MiXCR run on the RT-PCR reads, TCRdb lists one record per CDR3 protein. The data contain roughly 180,000 distinct CDR3 sequences, about 40% of them singletons. Input material: blood, either unsorted or a sorted T cell fraction (not recorded which). These receptors all come from a human donor who was either an allogeneic HSCT recipient or a stem cell or donor lymphocyte infusion donor (not recorded which). It is not recorded whose cells these are; they may come from a transplant donor. Each CDR3 is given with its conserved first and last residue. A D gene is named only where the DNA matches it firmly. Expanded clones get a size class; other rows say once, few or many, or leave the size out.

V gene	J gene	clone size	D gene	CDR3 protein	CDR3 DNA
TRBV7-9	TRBJ1-1	-	TRBD1	CASSFLLPGQGNTEAFF	TGTGCCAGCAGCTTCCTTTTACCGGGACAGGGGAACACTGAAGCTTTCTTT
TRBV25-1	TRBJ2-5	few	-	CASSEFGQETQYF	TGTGCCAGCAGTGAATTTGGGCAAGAGACCCAGTACTTC
TRBV12-3/TRBV12-4	TRBJ2-1	-	-	CASNGVEDEQFF	TGTGCCAGCAATGGGGTAGAGGATGAGCAGTTCTTC
TRBV7-9	TRBJ1-1	-	TRBD1	CASTSDRENTEAFF	TGTGCCAGCACCTCGGACAGGGAGAACACTGAAGCTTTCTTT
TRBV6-1	TRBJ2-7	-	-	CASSESQTGYEQYF	TGTGCCAGCAGTGAGTCTCAAACGGGGTACGAGCAGTACTTC
TRBV7-9	TRBJ2-5	once	-	CASSLSSGLVETQYF	TGTGCCAGCAGCTTATCGTCCGGCCTCGTTGAGACCCAGTACTTC
TRBV6-5	TRBJ1-1	-	TRBD1	CASSRRTGTANTEAFF	TGTGCCAGCAGTCGACGTACCGGGACAGCGAACACTGAAGCTTTCTTT
TRBV7-6	TRBJ2-3	few	-	CASSSREWDTQYF	TGTGCCAGCAGCTCCAGGGAGTGGGATACGCAGTATTTT
TRBV12-3/TRBV12-4	TRBJ2-3	-	TRBD2	CASSSIAGEDTQYF	TGTGCCAGCAGTTCAATAGCGGGAGAAGATACGCAGTATTTT
TRBV7-3	TRBJ1-3	few	-	CASSLNPSTGNTIYF	TGTGCCAGCAGCTTAAATCCATCCACTGGAAACACCATATATTTT
TRBV29-1	TRBJ2-5	-	TRBD2	CSARRREWAGETQYF	TGCAGCGCCCGAAGGCGGGAGTGGGCCGGAGAGACCCAGTACTTC
TRBV11-3	TRBJ2-3	few	TRBD1	CASSPIGTGGRDTQYF	TGTGCCAGCAGCCCAATTGGGACAGGGGGCAGAGATACGCAGTATTTT
TRBV29-1	TRBJ1-2	-	-	CSFLLGGDHGYTF	TGCAGCTTCCTTCTTGGTGGAGACCATGGCTACACCTTC
TRBV5-1	TRBJ2-1	-	TRBD1	CASSLEPRQGWNEQFF	TGCGCCAGCAGCTTGGAGCCGAGACAGGGGTGGAATGAGCAGTTCTTC
TRBV9	TRBJ2-5	-	-	CASSVATGGGPETQYF	TGTGCCAGCAGCGTAGCTACTGGCGGGGGCCCCGAGACCCAGTACTTC
TRBV5-1	TRBJ2-1	few	TRBD2	CASSPPASGSRYNEQFF	TGCGCCAGCAGCCCCCCGGCTAGCGGGAGCAGATACAATGAGCAGTTCTTC
TRBV4-3	TRBJ1-2	few	-	CASSRSDVGYGYTF	TGCGCCAGCAGCCGCTCGGACGTCGGGTATGGCTACACCTTC
TRBV21-1	TRBJ2-3	-	-	CASYGLGLSTDTQYF	TGTGCCAGCTACGGGTTGGGGCTTTCCACAGATACGCAGTATTTT
TRBV9	TRBJ2-3	-	TRBD2	CASSIPLAGATDTQYF	TGTGCCAGCAGCATACCCCTAGCGGGGGCTACAGATACGCAGTATTTT
TRBV15	TRBJ2-6	-	-	CATSRESMRAAGANVLTF	TGTGCCACCAGCAGAGAAAGCATGAGGGCGGCCGGGGCCAACGTCCTGACTTTC
TRBV18	TRBJ2-7	-	-	CASSLSPGNHLSYEQYF	TGTGCCAGCTCCCTCTCCCCCGGGAACCACCTCTCCTACGAGCAGTACTTC
TRBV12-3/TRBV12-4	TRBJ1-2	-	-	CASSFWQGGLDSLYGYTF	TGTGCCAGCAGTTTTTGGCAAGGGGGACTGGATTCTCTCTATGGCTACACCTTC
TRBV6-2/TRBV6-3	TRBJ1-5	-	-	CASKALPLENQPQHF	TGTGCCAGCAAGGCACTTCCACTCGAGAATCAGCCCCAGCATTTT
TRBV5-5	TRBJ1-5	few	-	CASSSPGPNNQPQHF	TGTGCCAGCAGCTCGCCGGGTCCTAATAATCAGCCCCAGCATTTT
TRBV20-1	TRBJ2-7	-	-	CSFTGTGTYEQYF	TGCAGCTTTACCGGGACGGGGACCTACGAGCAGTACTTC
TRBV18	TRBJ1-5	-	-	CASSPTGRLNQPQHF	TGTGCCAGCTCACCAACGGGTAGGCTTAATCAGCCCCAGCATTTT
TRBV12-3/TRBV12-4	TRBJ2-5	-	-	CASSERWRETQYF	TGTGCCAGCAGTGAGCGGTGGAGGGAGACCCAGTACTTC
TRBV28	TRBJ1-3	few	TRBD1	CATLLTGANSGNTIYF	TGTGCCACCCTATTAACAGGGGCCAACTCTGGAAACACCATATATTTT
TRBV7-2	TRBJ2-1	-	TRBD1	CATTTGALNEQFF	TGTGCCACCACCACAGGGGCCCTCAATGAGCAGTTCTTC
TRBV27	TRBJ1-1	-	-	CASSLSGGFAFF	TGTGCCAGCAGTTTATCAGGTGGTTTTGCTTTCTTT
TRBV29-1	TRBJ2-7	-	-	CSVVSGATSSYEQYF	TGCAGCGTTGTGTCCGGGGCAACGAGCTCCTACGAGCAGTACTTC
TRBV6-5	TRBJ2-6	-	-	CASRYIFGQLVESGANVLTF	TGTGCCAGCAGATACATTTTTGGACAGCTAGTTGAGTCTGGGGCCAACGTCCTGACTTTC
TRBV2	TRBJ2-7	few	-	CATRDSSYEQYF	TGTGCCACACGGGACTCGTCCTACGAGCAGTACTTC